This TCR beta chain originates from a study of T cell repertoires in ileal Crohn's disease. Measured with immunoSEQ multiplex PCR; TCRdb has only the in-frame clones, and not every one. The sample includes over 8,500 clones, approximately 81% of them seen just once. The CDR3 is 15 amino acids. The V and J ends lost 3 bases and 5 bases, in that order; junction bases with no gene match: 8. Germline assignment: CDR1 SNHLY and CDR2 FYNNEI. Time point described: neoterminal ileum biopsy at postoperative endoscopy, about 6 months after surgery. Sample: ileal tissue. The chain couples TRBV2 to TRBJ2-7, with TRBD2 matching 9 bases. The clonotype was recovered from an adult with Crohn's disease. The CDR3, as DNA: TGTGCCAGCAGTGATGCGTCTAGCGGGGTCCACGAGCAGTACTTC. Protein product: CASSDASSGVHEQYF.